These T cell receptor beta chains were read from a single sample in a study of identical twins. From the 5' RACE reads, TCRdb called clonotypes with MiXCR, one entry per CDR3 protein. Counted here are 400,000 or so distinct CDR3 sequences, approximately 9.1% occurring once; the ten biggest clones make up around 8.6%. Sequences were obtained from naive T cells sorted from blood. These receptors were taken from a woman aged 45-65 years in good health. Each CDR3 is given with its conserved first and last residue. The D gene is left open where the match is weak. Only part of the rows carry a size: once, few, many, or a class if the clone is expanded.

length	size	V	D	J	CDR3	DNA
15	.	TRBV7-8	.	TRBJ2-2	CASSLFWGDTGELFF	TGTGCCAGCAGCTTGTTTTGGGGGGACACCGGGGAGCTGTTTTTT
15	few	TRBV7-9	TRBD1	TRBJ1-6	CASSSAGTGNSPLHF	TGTGCCAGCAGCTCAGCCGGGACAGGGAATTCACCCCTCCACTTT
12	few	TRBV6-2/TRBV6-3	.	TRBJ2-7	CASSPTRDEQYF	TGTGCCAGCAGTCCTACAAGGGACGAGCAGTACTTC
14	many	TRBV5-1	TRBD1	TRBJ2-1	CASSFRDRVNEQFF	TGCGCCAGCAGCTTTAGGGACAGGGTCAATGAGCAGTTCTTC
15	few	TRBV20-1	TRBD2	TRBJ2-3	CSASGGGRAEDTQYF	TGCAGTGCCTCGGGGGGCGGGAGGGCCGAGGATACGCAGTATTTT
13	.	TRBV4-1	.	TRBJ2-3	CASSRQRADTQYF	TGCGCCAGCAGCCGCCAACGGGCAGATACGCAGTATTTT
15	.	TRBV20-1	TRBD2	TRBJ2-1	CSAGAEREGRGEQFF	TGCAGTGCTGGAGCGGAGCGGGAGGGCCGAGGTGAGCAGTTCTTC
12	few	TRBV3-1	.	TRBJ2-7	CASSQGQYEQYF	TGTGCCAGCAGTCAAGGCCAATACGAGCAGTACTTC
15	many	TRBV6-6	TRBD1	TRBJ1-1	CASQRQGAEETEAFF	TGTGCCAGCCAAAGACAGGGGGCAGAGGAAACTGAAGCTTTCTTT
13	.	TRBV20-1	.	TRBJ2-5	CSAGTGPRETQYF	TGCAGTGCTGGAACAGGGCCCAGGGAGACCCAGTACTTC
16	many	TRBV24-1	TRBD1	TRBJ2-1	CATSDTDRGLLNEQFF	TGTGCCACCAGTGATACCGACAGGGGGCTGTTGAATGAGCAGTTCTTC
12	.	TRBV4-1	.	TRBJ2-7	CASSQGGGEQYF	TGCGCCAGCAGCCAAGGAGGGGGAGAGCAGTACTTC